The following is a T cell receptor beta chain sequence with its context. Its antigen is as yet unknown. These data are taken from a study of blood T cells in healthy people across ages. Healthy Caucasians from Russia aged about 6 to 90 served as donors. Study findings and constraints: As age increased, TCR beta diversity per million T cells fell in a roughly linear fashion. Diversity of TCR beta correlated strongly with naive T cell percentage.

CDR1 SGHRS and CDR2 YFSETQ come from the germline V gene. The CDR3 runs to 13 residues. V was trimmed by 6 bases and J by 2 bases, leaving 10 bases between them. A second 7 to 11 cycle PCR used barcoded and J-beta primers. Every molecule of cDNA carried a tag from a template-switch adaptor with 12 random nucleotides. One entry per CDR3 protein results from TCRdb running MiXCR on the 5' RACE reads. Of about 640,000 distinct CDR3 sequences in the sample, about 30% were seen once. This clonotype originated in a woman of 80 years or more in good health. V is TRBV5-1 and J is TRBJ2-3, with D perhaps TRBD2 (5 bases). Input material: blood. DNA of the CDR3: TGCGCCAGCAAGGACTTCTCCACAGATACGCAGTATTTT. Translation: CASKDFSTDTQYF.